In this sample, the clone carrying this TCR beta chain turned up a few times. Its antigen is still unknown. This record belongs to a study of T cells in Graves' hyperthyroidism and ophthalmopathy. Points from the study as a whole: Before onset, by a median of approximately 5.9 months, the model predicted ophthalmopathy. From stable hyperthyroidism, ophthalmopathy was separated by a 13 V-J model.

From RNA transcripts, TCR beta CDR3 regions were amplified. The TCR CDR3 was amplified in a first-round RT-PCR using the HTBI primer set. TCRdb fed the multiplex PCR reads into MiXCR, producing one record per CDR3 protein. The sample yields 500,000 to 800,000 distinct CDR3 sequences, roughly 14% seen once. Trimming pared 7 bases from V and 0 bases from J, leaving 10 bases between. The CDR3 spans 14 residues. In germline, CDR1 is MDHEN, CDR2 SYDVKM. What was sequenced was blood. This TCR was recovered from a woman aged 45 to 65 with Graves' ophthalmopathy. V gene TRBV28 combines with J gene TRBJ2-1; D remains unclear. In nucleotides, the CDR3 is TGTGCCAGCACCGGCATGAGCTCCTACAATGAGCAGTTCTTC. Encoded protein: CASTGMSSYNEQFF.